This is a list of T cell receptor beta chains from one sample in a study of cytomegalovirus exposure and HLA in healthy donors. Data came from immunoSEQ multiplex PCR; TCRdb stores just in-frame clones and leaves some out. The sample comprises under 200,000 clones, around three quarters of which are singletons, and around 1.9% rests with the top ten. The specimen sequenced was PBMCs. The origin of the receptors is a man in his forties in good health and CMV-seronegative. Both conserved end residues are part of each CDR3. D genes are given only for firm matches. Rows may omit the clone size; those that give it use once, few, many or a size class.

TRBJ2-7	TRBV7-7	NA	NA	TGTGCTACCGTCCGGCTCGGGTACGACGAGCAGTACTTC	CATVRLGYDEQYF
TRBJ2-7	TRBV7-2	few	NA	TGTGCCAGCGCGAGCAGGGGTCTGCGCGAGCAGTACTTC	CASASRGLREQYF
TRBJ2-3	TRBV9	NA	TRBD2	TGTGCCAGCAGCGTAGGACTAGCGGGAGTGGATACGCAGTATTTT	CASSVGLAGVDTQYF
TRBJ2-1	TRBV5-1	NA	TRBD2	TGCGCCAGCAGCTGGGGACTAGCGGGAGATCTTGGAAATGAGCAGTTCTTC	CASSWGLAGDLGNEQFF
TRBJ2-1	TRBV29-1	NA	NA	TGCAGCGTTGTGAGGGAAGGGTTCTACAATGAGCAGTTCTTC	CSVVREGFYNEQFF
TRBJ2-1	TRBV7-2	NA	TRBD2	TGTGCCAGCAGCTCTCCGGGACTAGCAGTAAATGAGCAGTTCTTC	CASSSPGLAVNEQFF
TRBJ2-7	TRBV7-9	NA	NA	TGTGCCAGCAGCATAGGAACTGGACAAATATACGAGCAGTACTTC	CASSIGTGQIYEQYF
TRBJ2-3	TRBV5-1	NA	NA	TGCGCCAGCAGCTTGGGGGGCAGATCTAGCACAGATACGCAGTATTTT	CASSLGGRSSTDTQYF
TRBJ2-1	TRBV11-3	NA	TRBD2	TGTGCCAGCAGCTGGCGCGGGAGCGAGTCTGAGCAGTTCTTC	CASSWRGSESEQFF
TRBJ1-1	TRBV29-1	NA	NA	TGCAGCGTTAGAACCACCGGGACACCGAACACTGAAGCTTTCTTT	CSVRTTGTPNTEAFF
TRBJ1-4	TRBV6-5	NA	NA	TGTGCCAGCAGTCACCGGGTATCGGGGAATGAAAAACTGTTTTTT	CASSHRVSGNEKLFF
TRBJ1-6	TRBV7-6	NA	NA	TGTGCCAGCAGCTTAGGGTCCCGCGTAGATAATTCACCCCTCCACTTT	CASSLGSRVDNSPLHF
TRBJ2-7	TRBV11-2	NA	TRBD2	TGTGCCAGCAGCTCGCAGCGGGATAGGCCCTACGAGCAGTACTTC	CASSSQRDRPYEQYF
TRBJ2-7	TRBV7-9	NA	TRBD1	TGTGCCAGCAGCTTAACGCCGGGACAGGGGGAAGCCTACGAGCAGTACTTC	CASSLTPGQGEAYEQYF
TRBJ2-1	TRBV27	NA	TRBD2	TGTGCCAGCAGTATAATAGCGGGAGGTAGGAATGAGCAGTTCTTC	CASSIIAGGRNEQFF
TRBJ1-1	TRBV20-1	once	NA	TGCAGTGCTAGAGACGTCCCTGAAGCTTTCTTT	CSARDVPEAFF
TRBJ1-1	TRBV5-4	NA	NA	TGTGCCAGCAGCCCGGACAGCGGTGAAGCTTTCTTT	CASSPDSGEAFF
TRBJ1-2	TRBV5-1	NA	NA	TGCGCCAGCAGCTTGGCTAGCCAAATGAGGGCGAACGAGAAAGAATGGTACACCTTC	CASSLASQMRANEKEWYTF
TRBJ2-6	TRBV27	few	TRBD2	TGTGCCAGCACGAAGAGGGAGGGACCGGCTGGGGCCAACGGCCTGACTTTC	CASTKREGPAGANGLTF
TRBJ1-2	TRBV15	NA	NA	TGTGCCACCAGCAGAGATCTGGACAGAAGAAACTATGGCTACACCTTC	CATSRDLDRRNYGYTF
TRBJ1-2	TRBV18	once	TRBD1	TGTGCCAGCTCCACCGGACAGGGGGGCAGCTATGGCTACACCTTC	CASSTGQGGSYGYTF
TRBJ1-5	TRBV18	NA	NA	TGTGCCAGCTCACCAGAAGGGGGACGTAGCAATCAGCCCCAGCATTTT	CASSPEGGRSNQPQHF
TRBJ2-5	TRBV7-2	NA	TRBD1	TGTGCCAGCAGCTTAGGCTATACCGGGACAGAGGGGACCCAGTACTTC	CASSLGYTGTEGTQYF
TRBJ2-7	TRBV5-4	NA	TRBD2	TGTGCCAGCGGGCCCTCCCTGGGCGGGAGGACCTACGAGCAGTACTTC	CASGPSLGGRTYEQYF
TRBJ2-7	TRBV27	NA	NA	TGTGCCAGCAGTCAGAGAACTAGAATTCTCGAGGAGCAGTACTTC	CASSQRTRILEEQYF
TRBJ2-5	TRBV19	NA	TRBD2	TGTGCCAGTAGTTCCGGGAGGGGGACCCAGTACTTC	CASSSGRGTQYF
TRBJ1-1	TRBV28	NA	TRBD1	TGTGCCAGCAGCCCAGGGGGCAAGGACACTGAAGCTTTCTTT	CASSPGGKDTEAFF
TRBJ2-7	TRBV5-8	NA	NA	TGTGCCAGCAGCCTGGGAGGCTACGAGCAGTACTTC	CASSLGGYEQYF
TRBJ2-7	TRBV2	NA	NA	TGTGCCAGCAGAACAACCGGGACACTGTACGAGCAGTACTTC	CASRTTGTLYEQYF
TRBJ1-6	TRBV6-4	NA	NA	TGTGCCAGCACCGACACAAATTCACCCCTCCACTTT	CASTDTNSPLHF
TRBJ2-7	TRBV6-5	NA	TRBD2	TGTGCCAGCAGTTCTGATAGCGGGAGTAGCCTCGACGAGCAGTACTTC	CASSSDSGSSLDEQYF
TRBJ2-5	TRBV6-1	few	NA	TGTGCCAGCAGTGAATCTTCCTCGGAGACCCAGTACTTC	CASSESSSETQYF
TRBJ2-7	TRBV6-5	NA	NA	TGTGCCAGCAGTACCGTTTCCTACGAGCAGTACTTC	CASSTVSYEQYF
TRBJ2-7	TRBV5-4	NA	TRBD2	TGTGCCAGCAGCTTTAAAAGCGGGAGTTCCCTCTACGAGCAGTACTTC	CASSFKSGSSLYEQYF
TRBJ2-7	TRBV27	NA	NA	TGTGCCAGCAGTTTAAGGGGAGGCGACGAGCAGTACTTC	CASSLRGGDEQYF
TRBJ2-7	TRBV20-1	NA	NA	TGCAGTGCTAAGGGGCTCTACGAGCAGTACTTC	CSAKGLYEQYF